This T cell receptor (beta chain) emerged from a study of T cell changes during pregnancy in multiple sclerosis. The data were produced by immunoSEQ multiplex PCR, yet TCRdb's version contains in-frame clones alone and is incomplete. The profile shows roughly 70,000 clones, around nine tenths of them singletons. Sequencing was performed on peripheral blood, taken in the third trimester of pregnancy. The source of this sequence is a female donor with multiple sclerosis, enrolled in a pregnancy study.

The CDR3 DNA follows: TGTGCTAGTGGTTTGCCGGGACAGGACTACGAGCAGTACTTC. Residues: CASGLPGQDYEQYF. The chain uses TRBV12-5 and TRBJ2-7; the match to TRBD1 covers 8 bases. The CDR3 runs to 14 residues. J was trimmed by 3 bases and V by 2 bases; bases with no gene match: 3. CDR1 and CDR2 from the germline V gene are LGHNT and FRNRAP.